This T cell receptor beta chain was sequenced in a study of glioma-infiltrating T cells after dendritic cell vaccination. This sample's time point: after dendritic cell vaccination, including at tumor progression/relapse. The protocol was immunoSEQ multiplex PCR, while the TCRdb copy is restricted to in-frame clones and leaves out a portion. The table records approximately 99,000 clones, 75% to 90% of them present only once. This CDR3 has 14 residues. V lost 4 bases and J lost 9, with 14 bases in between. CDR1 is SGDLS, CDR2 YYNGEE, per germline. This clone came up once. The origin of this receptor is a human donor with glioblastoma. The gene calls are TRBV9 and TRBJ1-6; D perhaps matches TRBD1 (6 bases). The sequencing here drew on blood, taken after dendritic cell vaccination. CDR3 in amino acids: CASSKGQSSSPLHF. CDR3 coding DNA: TGTGCCAGCAGCAAGGGACAATCTAGTTCACCCCTCCACTTT.